This T cell receptor beta chain was captured by sequencing in a study of T cell responses to AZD1222 COVID-19 vaccine. Germline V CDR1 and CDR2: SGHTA, FQGTGA. V lost 1 base, J lost 3 bases, and 18 bases lay in between. This CDR3 comprises 17 residues. Points from the study as a whole: It should be noted that donors were predominantly white British and more often female, and clonal diversity was possibly underestimated. Baseline serostatus was positive in only five to seven AZD1222 recipients.

Sequencing was performed with immunoSEQ multiplex PCR; in TCRdb, only in-frame clones are kept and a portion is missing. There are around 260,000 clones in the sample; 90% to 95% occur only once, and 0.55% lies in the top ten. For this clone: Its antigen is currently unknown.

This TCR was recovered from an adult in good health. Specimen: peripheral blood, collected on day 0 of AZD1222 vaccination. This sequence joins TRBV7-3 and TRBJ1-1, with D perhaps matching TRBD1 (5 bases). CDR3 coding DNA: TGTGCCAGCAGCTTAAACCCGTGGGGCAGGTCAGACACTGAAGCTTTCTTT. Amino acid sequence: CASSLNPWGRSDTEAFF. The full variable domain, with the rest looked up from reference TRBV7-3 and TRBJ1-1, is GAGVSQTPSNKVTEKGKYVELRCDPISGHTALYWYRQSLGQGPEFLIYFQGTGAADDSGLPNDRFFAVRPEGSVSTLKIQRTERGDSAVYLCASSLNPWGRSDTEAFFGQGTRLTVV.